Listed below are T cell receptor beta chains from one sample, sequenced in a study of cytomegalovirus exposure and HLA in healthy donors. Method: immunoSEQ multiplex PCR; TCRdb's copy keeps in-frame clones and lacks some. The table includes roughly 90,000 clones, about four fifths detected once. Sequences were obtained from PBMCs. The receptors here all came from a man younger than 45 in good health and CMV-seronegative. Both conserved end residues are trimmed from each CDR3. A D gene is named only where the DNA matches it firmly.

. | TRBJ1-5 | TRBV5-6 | ASSGGTNQPQH
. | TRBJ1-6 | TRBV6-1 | ASGTTDSSPPLH
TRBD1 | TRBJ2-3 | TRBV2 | ASSYGQGADTQY
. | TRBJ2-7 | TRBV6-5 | ASRPDRSDEQY
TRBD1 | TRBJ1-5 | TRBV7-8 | ASSLEVTGDRNQPQH
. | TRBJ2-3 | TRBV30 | AWRRAGSGGDTQY
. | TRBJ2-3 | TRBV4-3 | ASSQEGGLRGRATDTQY
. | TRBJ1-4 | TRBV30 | AWRRGGRRIEKLF
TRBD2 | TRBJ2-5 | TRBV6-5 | ASRRGVEGTQY
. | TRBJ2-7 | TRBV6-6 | ASSYSPSYEQY
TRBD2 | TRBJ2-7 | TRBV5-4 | ASSNRLASSSYEQY
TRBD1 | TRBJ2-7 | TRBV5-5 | ASQQGPRSSYEQY
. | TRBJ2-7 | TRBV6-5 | ASSYSGTSSTEQY
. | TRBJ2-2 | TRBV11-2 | ASSPGQTNTGELF
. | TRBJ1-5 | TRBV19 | ASSQTGYSNQPQH
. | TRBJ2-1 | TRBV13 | ASSLLGLKEQNEQF
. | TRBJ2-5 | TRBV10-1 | ASSRSHEATQY
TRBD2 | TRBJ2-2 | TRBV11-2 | ASSSRGGTGELF
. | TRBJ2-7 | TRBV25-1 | ASSEGHSSYEQY
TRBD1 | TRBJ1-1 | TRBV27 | ASSLTSLRGLTTEAF
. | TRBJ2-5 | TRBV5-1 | ASSLGAGPQETQY
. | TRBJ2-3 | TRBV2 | ASSSLDSTDTQY
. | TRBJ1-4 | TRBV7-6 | ASSETGATNEKLF
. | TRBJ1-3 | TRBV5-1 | ASSQRDRFSGNTIY
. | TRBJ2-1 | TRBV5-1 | ASSFGTLSGEQF
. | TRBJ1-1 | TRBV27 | ATRGGRWTEAF
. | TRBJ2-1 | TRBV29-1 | SVGSPIPGGEQF
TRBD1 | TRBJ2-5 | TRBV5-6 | ASSSRMTGAETQY
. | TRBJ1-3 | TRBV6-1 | ASSEYGITSGNTIY
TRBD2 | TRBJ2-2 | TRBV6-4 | ASSDGTSTGELF
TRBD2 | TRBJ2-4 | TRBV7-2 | ASSLFPLAGVGDENIQY
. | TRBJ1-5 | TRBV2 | ASSEYRGNLQPQH
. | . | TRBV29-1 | SFKSSYEQY
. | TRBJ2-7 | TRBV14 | ASSQGNRYYEQY
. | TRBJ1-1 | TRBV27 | ASSPRRPAREVGEAF
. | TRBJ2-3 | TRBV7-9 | ASSLAGVDTQY
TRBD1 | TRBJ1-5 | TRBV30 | AWSIDRANQPQH
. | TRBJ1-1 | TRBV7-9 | ASGGGLYTEAF
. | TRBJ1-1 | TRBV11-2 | ASSLQGMNTEAF
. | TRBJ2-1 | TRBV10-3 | AISESLSVSSYNEQF
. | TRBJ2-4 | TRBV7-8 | ASSLVEYQNIQY
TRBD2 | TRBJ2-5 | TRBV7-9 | ASSPKRGNQETQY
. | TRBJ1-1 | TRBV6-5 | ASSYGSTNTEAF